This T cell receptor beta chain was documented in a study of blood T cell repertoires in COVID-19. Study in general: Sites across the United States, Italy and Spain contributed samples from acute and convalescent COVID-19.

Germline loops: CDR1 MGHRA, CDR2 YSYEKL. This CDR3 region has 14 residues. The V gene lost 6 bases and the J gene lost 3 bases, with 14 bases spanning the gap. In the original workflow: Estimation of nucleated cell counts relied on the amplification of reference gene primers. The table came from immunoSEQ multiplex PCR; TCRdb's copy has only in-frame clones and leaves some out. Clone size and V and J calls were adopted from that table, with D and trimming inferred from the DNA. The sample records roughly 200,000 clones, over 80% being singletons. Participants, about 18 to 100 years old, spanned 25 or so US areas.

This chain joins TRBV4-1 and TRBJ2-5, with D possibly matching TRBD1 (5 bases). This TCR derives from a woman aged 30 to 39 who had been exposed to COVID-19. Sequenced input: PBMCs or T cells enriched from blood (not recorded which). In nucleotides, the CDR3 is TGCGCCAGCAGGCCTGACAGTGTTGAAGAGACCCAGTACTTC. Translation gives CASRPDSVEETQYF.